The rows below give T cell receptor beta chains drawn from one sample of a study of T cell repertoires in cytomegalovirus infection. Using its own MiXCR run on the reads, TCRdb lists one record per CDR3 protein. This sample has some 940,000 distinct CDR3 sequences, with 31% found just once. Their antigen targets remain unknown. The material was cultured CD8+ T cells from PBMCs, obtained from culture after CMV antigen stimulation. The origin of the receptors is a human donor in good health (CMV status not recorded). Some clones in this sample may be carry-over from other donors' samples. Each CDR3 is given with its conserved first and last residue. The order of the fields is V gene, J gene, clone size, D gene, CDR3 DNA, CDR3 protein. D genes are given only for firm matches. Clone size is not always given. Where it is, it says once, few, many or a class for expanded clones.

V gene: TRBV7-3; J gene: TRBJ1-1; clone size: NA; D gene: TRBD1; CDR3 DNA: TGTGCCAGCAGCTACGACAGGGAGGGGCACACTGAAGCTTTCTTT; CDR3 protein: CASSYDREGHTEAFF
V gene: TRBV6-5; J gene: TRBJ2-7; clone size: NA; D gene: TRBD1; CDR3 DNA: TGTGCCAGCAGGACCGACGGACAGGGGGTCGGGAGTAACCTCGAGCAGTACTTC; CDR3 protein: CASRTDGQGVGSNLEQYF
V gene: TRBV25-1; J gene: TRBJ2-2; clone size: few; D gene: NA; CDR3 DNA: TGTGCCAGCGCGTTCGGGGCAGGGTTTACCGGGGAGCTGTTTTTT; CDR3 protein: CASAFGAGFTGELFF
V gene: TRBV6-5; J gene: TRBJ2-3; clone size: many; D gene: TRBD2; CDR3 DNA: TGTGCCAGCAGTTACTCACTAGCGGGGGCTAACACAGATACGCAGTATTTT; CDR3 protein: CASSYSLAGANTDTQYF
V gene: TRBV7-9; J gene: TRBJ2-2; clone size: few; D gene: TRBD1; CDR3 DNA: TGTGCCAGCAGCATCGGGACAGGTCCCGGGGAGCTGTTTTTT; CDR3 protein: CASSIGTGPGELFF
V gene: TRBV4-1; J gene: TRBJ1-1; clone size: NA; D gene: NA; CDR3 DNA: TGCGCCAGCAGCCAAGGAAGGAGGGAAGCTTTCTTT; CDR3 protein: CASSQGRREAFF
V gene: TRBV7-6; J gene: TRBJ2-1; clone size: few; D gene: TRBD1; CDR3 DNA: TGTGCCAGCAGCGAAGGACAGGGTAGCTCCTACAATGAGCAGTTCTTC; CDR3 protein: CASSEGQGSSYNEQFF
V gene: TRBV6-6; J gene: TRBJ2-1; clone size: NA; D gene: TRBD2; CDR3 DNA: TGTGCCAGCATAGGGGCCGGGACTAGCGGGTATGGGTCCTACAATGAGCAGTTCTTC; CDR3 protein: CASIGAGTSGYGSYNEQFF
V gene: TRBV28; J gene: TRBJ1-5; clone size: many; D gene: NA; CDR3 DNA: TGTGCCAGCACCTTGTCAATGGAGGTCCGCAATCAGCCCCAGCATTTT; CDR3 protein: CASTLSMEVRNQPQHF
V gene: TRBV5-6; J gene: TRBJ2-3; clone size: NA; D gene: TRBD2; CDR3 DNA: TGTGCCAGCAGCTGGGGTAGCGGGGTCACAGATACGCAGTATTTT; CDR3 protein: CASSWGSGVTDTQYF
V gene: TRBV27; J gene: TRBJ2-1; clone size: NA; D gene: TRBD1; CDR3 DNA: TGTGCCAGCAGTTCCGGGACAGGGGGCTCAGCGGGGGGCCTCTTCACCTACAATGAGCAGTTCTTC; CDR3 protein: CASSSGTGGSAGGLFTYNEQFF
V gene: TRBV7-6; J gene: TRBJ2-1; clone size: NA; D gene: TRBD2; CDR3 DNA: TGTGCCAGCACCCCTGCGGGAGGGCTAGCTTATTTTGGACAGTTCTTC; CDR3 protein: CASTPAGGLAYFGQFF
V gene: TRBV5-4; J gene: TRBJ1-2; clone size: few; D gene: TRBD1; CDR3 DNA: TGTGCCAGCAGCCTGGACAGGGGGCGCGTAGGGGGCTACACCTTC; CDR3 protein: CASSLDRGRVGGYTF
V gene: TRBV27; J gene: TRBJ1-2; clone size: NA; D gene: TRBD1; CDR3 DNA: TGTGCCAGCAGTTTAGCCAGGGGACAGGGAAACTATGACTACACCTTC; CDR3 protein: CASSLARGQGNYDYTF
V gene: TRBV12-3/TRBV12-4; J gene: TRBJ2-7; clone size: few; D gene: TRBD1; CDR3 DNA: TGTGCCAGCAGTCCCGGACAGGGGGCATCGTCCGAGCAGTACTTC; CDR3 protein: CASSPGQGASSEQYF
V gene: TRBV7-2; J gene: TRBJ2-7; clone size: many; D gene: NA; CDR3 DNA: TGTGCCAGCAGCTTGGGACCCAGGCAGGCCTCCTACGAGCAGTACTTC; CDR3 protein: CASSLGPRQASYEQYF
V gene: TRBV27; J gene: TRBJ1-4; clone size: few; D gene: NA; CDR3 DNA: TGTGCCAGCAGCCTACTCCAGGGTTTGAGAGAAAAACTGTTTTTT; CDR3 protein: CASSLLQGLREKLFF
V gene: TRBV12-5; J gene: TRBJ2-3; clone size: NA; D gene: NA; CDR3 DNA: TGTGCTAGTGGTTTGGTACCACTGATAACTGATACGCAGTATTTT; CDR3 protein: CASGLVPLITDTQYF
V gene: TRBV19; J gene: TRBJ2-3; clone size: NA; D gene: TRBD2; CDR3 DNA: TGTGCCAGTAGATATAGCGGGGGGGCCGCAGATACGCAGTATTTT; CDR3 protein: CASRYSGGAADTQYF
V gene: TRBV14; J gene: TRBJ2-7; clone size: NA; D gene: TRBD1; CDR3 DNA: TGTGCCAGCAGCCAAGAGGCCGGGACAGGGAGCTCCTACGAGCAGTACTTC; CDR3 protein: CASSQEAGTGSSYEQYF
V gene: TRBV6-2/TRBV6-3; J gene: TRBJ1-2; clone size: NA; D gene: NA; CDR3 DNA: TGTGCCACGGGACTTCATTCTAACTATGGCTACACCTTC; CDR3 protein: CATGLHSNYGYTF
V gene: TRBV7-9; J gene: TRBJ1-1; clone size: NA; D gene: NA; CDR3 DNA: TGTGCCAGCAGCTTAGCGGCTAAACCTGAAGCTTTCTTT; CDR3 protein: CASSLAAKPEAFF
V gene: TRBV12-3/TRBV12-4; J gene: TRBJ2-6; clone size: many; D gene: NA; CDR3 DNA: TGTGCCAGCATCAATAGGAGGGAGGCTGGGGCCAACGTCCTGACTTTC; CDR3 protein: CASINRREAGANVLTF
V gene: TRBV7-9; J gene: TRBJ2-1; clone size: few; D gene: TRBD1; CDR3 DNA: TGTGCCAGCAGCTTAGGGACAGGGGGAAGTAGCAATGAGCAGTTCTTC; CDR3 protein: CASSLGTGGSSNEQFF
V gene: TRBV25-1; J gene: TRBJ2-1; clone size: many; D gene: NA; CDR3 DNA: TGTGCCAGCAGTGAACGGGGGACGGGGAAAAATGAGCAGTTCTTC; CDR3 protein: CASSERGTGKNEQFF
V gene: TRBV24-1; J gene: TRBJ1-3; clone size: NA; D gene: NA; CDR3 DNA: TGTGCCACCAGTGACCCAGGAGACCGAAGCTCTGGAAACACCATATATTTT; CDR3 protein: CATSDPGDRSSGNTIYF
V gene: TRBV10-1; J gene: TRBJ1-2; clone size: NA; D gene: NA; CDR3 DNA: TGCGCCAGCAGTGAGTCGACCAGATATGGCTACACCTTC; CDR3 protein: CASSESTRYGYTF
V gene: TRBV6-6; J gene: TRBJ1-4; clone size: NA; D gene: NA; CDR3 DNA: TGTGCCAGCAGTTACCCGGCAGGGGAGGGAGACAATGAAAAACTGTTTTTT; CDR3 protein: CASSYPAGEGDNEKLFF
V gene: TRBV11-2; J gene: TRBJ2-5; clone size: NA; D gene: NA; CDR3 DNA: TGTGCCAGCAGCTTAGATGGCGGGGCTCGCCAAGAGACCCAGTACTTC; CDR3 protein: CASSLDGGARQETQYF
V gene: TRBV27; J gene: TRBJ1-6; clone size: few; D gene: NA; CDR3 DNA: TGTGCCAGCAGTACCAATCCGGATAATTCACCCCTCCACTTT; CDR3 protein: CASSTNPDNSPLHF
V gene: TRBV27; J gene: TRBJ2-7; clone size: NA; D gene: NA; CDR3 DNA: TGTGCCAGCCGCGCCAGGCAGGACGAGCAGTACTTC; CDR3 protein: CASRARQDEQYF
V gene: TRBV28; J gene: TRBJ2-5; clone size: NA; D gene: NA; CDR3 DNA: TGTGCCAGCAGTTTATGGCGACGGCAAGAGACCCAGTACTTC; CDR3 protein: CASSLWRRQETQYF
V gene: TRBV12-3/TRBV12-4; J gene: TRBJ1-5; clone size: few; D gene: NA; CDR3 DNA: TGTGCCAGCAGCCCCGGGGAGGGTACTCAGCCCCAGCATTTT; CDR3 protein: CASSPGEGTQPQHF
V gene: TRBV27; J gene: TRBJ1-1; clone size: many; D gene: NA; CDR3 DNA: TGTGCCAGCAGTTTGGAGGGGCCGGGAACTGGAAAACAACTCTTT; CDR3 protein: CASSLEGPGTGKQLF
V gene: TRBV27; J gene: TRBJ1-1; clone size: NA; D gene: TRBD1; CDR3 DNA: TGTGCCAGCAGCCGAATAGGGGGCAGGACTGAAGCTTTCTTT; CDR3 protein: CASSRIGGRTEAFF
V gene: TRBV7-9; J gene: TRBJ2-2; clone size: NA; D gene: NA; CDR3 DNA: TGTGCCAGCAGCTTAGATTGGGAACCGAACACCGGGGAGCTGTTTTTT; CDR3 protein: CASSLDWEPNTGELFF
V gene: TRBV4-3; J gene: TRBJ1-4; clone size: NA; D gene: NA; CDR3 DNA: TGCGCCAGCAGCCAAGATCCGGCAGGAGGGGATGAAAAACTGTTTTTT; CDR3 protein: CASSQDPAGGDEKLFF
V gene: TRBV9; J gene: TRBJ2-1; clone size: NA; D gene: NA; CDR3 DNA: TGTGCCAGCAGCGTAGAGACCAGCCAGTACTACAATGAGCAGTTCTTC; CDR3 protein: CASSVETSQYYNEQFF
V gene: TRBV12-3/TRBV12-4; J gene: TRBJ1-5; clone size: NA; D gene: NA; CDR3 DNA: TGTGCCAGCAGTTTAATGAAGGGATTCAGCAATCAGCCCCAGCATTTT; CDR3 protein: CASSLMKGFSNQPQHF
V gene: TRBV20-1; J gene: TRBJ2-7; clone size: NA; D gene: TRBD2; CDR3 DNA: TGCAGTGCTAGAGACTTAGCGGGGGCAGCCTACGAGCAGTACTTC; CDR3 protein: CSARDLAGAAYEQYF
V gene: TRBV20-1; J gene: TRBJ1-1; clone size: NA; D gene: NA; CDR3 DNA: TGCAGTGCTAGACGGCGGCAGGGCGAAGCTTTCTTT; CDR3 protein: CSARRRQGEAFF
V gene: TRBV7-9; J gene: TRBJ1-2; clone size: few; D gene: TRBD1; CDR3 DNA: TGTGCCAGCAGCTTCGAGCGGACAGGGAGCTACACCTTC; CDR3 protein: CASSFERTGSYTF
V gene: TRBV24-1; J gene: TRBJ1-2; clone size: few; D gene: NA; CDR3 DNA: TGTGCCACCAGTGATCCTCGGACCCCTAACTATGGCTACACCTTC; CDR3 protein: CATSDPRTPNYGYTF
V gene: TRBV5-4; J gene: TRBJ1-6; clone size: NA; D gene: NA; CDR3 DNA: TGTGCCAGCAGCTTGGGGGACGGACTAAATTCACCCCTCCACTTT; CDR3 protein: CASSLGDGLNSPLHF
V gene: TRBV7-6; J gene: TRBJ2-5; clone size: NA; D gene: NA; CDR3 DNA: TGTGCCAGCAGCGTACAGGGTACCTGGATCCAAGAGACCCAGTACTTC; CDR3 protein: CASSVQGTWIQETQYF
V gene: TRBV6-5; J gene: TRBJ1-4; clone size: NA; D gene: TRBD1; CDR3 DNA: TGTGCCAGCAGTTACGAGGGGACAGGGCTGGAAAATGAAAAACTGTTTTTT; CDR3 protein: CASSYEGTGLENEKLFF
V gene: TRBV7-2; J gene: TRBJ1-2; clone size: few; D gene: NA; CDR3 DNA: TGTGCCAGCAGCGAGACTTGGGGGACCTATGGCTACACCTTC; CDR3 protein: CASSETWGTYGYTF
V gene: TRBV7-6; J gene: TRBJ1-2; clone size: NA; D gene: NA; CDR3 DNA: TGTGCCAGCAGCTTAGAGGCAGGGGAACTCTATGGCTACACCTTC; CDR3 protein: CASSLEAGELYGYTF
V gene: TRBV7-3; J gene: TRBJ2-1; clone size: NA; D gene: TRBD2; CDR3 DNA: TGTGCCAGCAGCTTGGGACTAGCGGGGGGGCCGGCCTACAATGAGCAGTTCTTC; CDR3 protein: CASSLGLAGGPAYNEQFF
V gene: TRBV29-1; J gene: TRBJ1-2; clone size: NA; D gene: NA; CDR3 DNA: TGCAGCGTTGAAGGACGGGCGTACTATGGCTACACCTTC; CDR3 protein: CSVEGRAYYGYTF